Many counts were recorded for the clone carrying this T cell receptor (beta chain). Its antigen is as yet unknown. Each CDR3 protein gets one entry after TCRdb re-called the 5' RACE reads with MiXCR. The sample contains around 310,000 distinct CDR3 sequences, about 4% of which appear only once. The sample belongs to a study of T cells after yellow fever vaccination. Study findings and constraints: There was a small share of clonotypes that showed up in both the CD4 and CD8 compartments.

Between the trimmed V and J ends, which lost 0 bases and 7 bases, there was a span of 13 bases. There are 16 residues in the CDR3. CDR1 and CDR2 (germline): LGHNA, YSLEER. This material consisted of PBMCs, taken 5 days after the yellow fever booster vaccination. The V gene is TRBV4-3, the J gene TRBJ1-6; a possible D gene is TRBD1 (6 bases). The TCR sequence derives from a man younger than 35 who received the YFV17D yellow fever vaccine. For the CDR3, the DNA is TGCGCCAGCAGCCAAGATCTACAGGGTCCCAATTCACCCCTCCACTTT. Protein: CASSQDLQGPNSPLHF.